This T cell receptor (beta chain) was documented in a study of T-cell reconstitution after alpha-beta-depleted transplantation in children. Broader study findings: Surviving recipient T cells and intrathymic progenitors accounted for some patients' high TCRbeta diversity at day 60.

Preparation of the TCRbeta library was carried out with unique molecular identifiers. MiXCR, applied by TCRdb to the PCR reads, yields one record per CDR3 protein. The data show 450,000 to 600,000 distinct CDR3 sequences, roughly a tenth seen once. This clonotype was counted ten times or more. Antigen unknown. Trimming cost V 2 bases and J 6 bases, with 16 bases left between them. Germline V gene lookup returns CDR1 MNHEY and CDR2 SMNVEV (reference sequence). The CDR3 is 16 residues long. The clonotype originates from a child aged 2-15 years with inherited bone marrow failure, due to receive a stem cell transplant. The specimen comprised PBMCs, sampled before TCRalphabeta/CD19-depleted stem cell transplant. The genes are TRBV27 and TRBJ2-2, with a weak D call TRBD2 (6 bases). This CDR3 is CASSLRPSGDSGELFF. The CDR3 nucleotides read TGTGCCAGCAGTTTAAGGCCCTCCGGGGACTCCGGGGAGCTGTTTTTT.